The T cell receptor (beta chain) under discussion was sequenced for a study of blood T cell repertoires in COVID-19. Study overall: Researchers got acute and convalescent COVID-19 samples from the United States, Italy and Spain.

Trimming shortened V by 4 bases and J by 2 bases, and 10 bases separated the two germline ends. The CDR3 length is 14 residues. The germline V gene has CDR1 SGHKS and CDR2 YYEKEE (reference sequence). Authors' analysis steps: Amplification with reference gene primers provided the estimates of nucleated cell counts. Generated by immunoSEQ multiplex PCR, the TCRdb table keeps only in-frame clones and is missing some. That table gives V, J and clone size, and the DNA gave D and trimming. This table has about 170,000 clones, about 85% appearing once. The genes are TRBV5-5 and TRBJ1-3; possibly TRBD1 for D (6 bases). Source material: peripheral blood. The sequence derives from a woman older than 75 in a cohort sampled during active or convalescent COVID-19. The chain's CDR3 is CASSHWGPGNTIYF. Written as DNA, the CDR3 is TGTGCCAGCAGCCACTGGGGGCCTGGAAACACCATATATTTT.